This TCR beta chain was captured by sequencing in a study of T cell repertoires in cytomegalovirus infection. This clonotype has more than one count but fewer than ten. TCRdb processed the reads anew with MiXCR; each CDR3 protein has one entry. Among 150,000 to 200,000 distinct CDR3 sequences listed, approximately 30% were seen once. Germline CDR1 is LNHDA and CDR2 is SQIVND (reference sequence). The CDR3 is 13 residues long. V dropped 11 bases and J dropped 1 base, with 14 bases sitting between them. The chain uses TRBV19 and TRBJ1-1, with D unresolved. Sequenced material: PBMCs. This TCR was sampled from a human donor in good health (CMV status not recorded). Some clones in this sample may be carry-over from other donors' samples. The CDR3 loop is CACGRQTNTEAFF. CDR3 sequence (DNA): TGTGCCTGCGGCCGGCAGACGAACACTGAAGCTTTCTTT.